The sequence of this T cell receptor beta chain was determined in a study of blood T cell repertoires in COVID-19. This CDR3 comprises 14 residues. Between the trimmed V and J ends, which lost 4 bases and 8 bases, there was a span of 17 bases. Germline CDR1 reads MNHEY; CDR2 reads SMNVEV (reference sequence). Original processing methods: Reference gene primer amplification gave nucleated cell count estimates. Sequencing used immunoSEQ multiplex PCR; TCRdb keeps in-frame clones, though not all of them. V and J calls and clone size follow that table, whereas D and trimming were derived from the DNA. The table records 150,000 to 200,000 clones, 85% to 90% of them present only once.

Sequenced input: peripheral blood. V and J are TRBV27 and TRBJ1-2; D uncertain. The receptor was derived from a woman in her twenties or thirties with active or convalescent COVID-19. CDR3 in DNA: TGTGCCAGCAGTTCCTTCCGGGAAATTAGGGGCTACACCTTC. Its protein is CASSSFREIRGYTF.